This T cell receptor (beta chain) originates from a study of shared clonotypes between healthy human individuals. General study results and limits: A handful of donors shared about 4.5% of their naive CD4 clonotypes. The diversity represented, both genetic and in exposure history, was limited by few donors.

Germline CDR1 reads SGHTA; CDR2 reads FQGNSA. The V and J ends lost 1 base and 3 bases, in that order; junction bases with no gene match: 3. The CDR3 length is 15 residues. About this clone itself: As yet, its antigen is unknown. Within the sample, other DNA sequences also encode this same CDR3.

The protocol was immunoSEQ multiplex PCR, while the TCRdb copy is restricted to in-frame clones and leaves out a portion. The repertoire holds approximately 2.3 million clones, more than 80% seen once, with 0.39% in the top ten. The chain is built from TRBV7-2 and TRBJ2-3, with TRBD2 matching 8 bases. The source material was naive CD4+ T cells from PBMCs. Sample subset: CD45RA+ positively selected. The TCR originated in a man aged 18 to 30 in good health. Some clones in this sample may be carry-over from other donors' samples. CDR3 coding DNA: TGTGCCAGCAGCTTAGAAAGCGGGAGTACAGATACGCAGTATTTT. It codes for CASSLESGSTDTQYF.